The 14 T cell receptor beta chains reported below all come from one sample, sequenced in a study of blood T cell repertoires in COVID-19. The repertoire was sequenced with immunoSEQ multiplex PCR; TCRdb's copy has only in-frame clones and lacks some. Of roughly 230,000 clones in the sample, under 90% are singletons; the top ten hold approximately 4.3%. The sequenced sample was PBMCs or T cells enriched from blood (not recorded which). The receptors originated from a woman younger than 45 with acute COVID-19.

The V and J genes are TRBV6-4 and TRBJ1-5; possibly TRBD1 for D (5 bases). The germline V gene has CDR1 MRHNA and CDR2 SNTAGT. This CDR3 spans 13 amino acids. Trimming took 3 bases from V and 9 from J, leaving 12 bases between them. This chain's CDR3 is CASSESRDLPQHF. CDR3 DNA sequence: TGTGCCAGCAGTGAATCGAGGGACTTGCCCCAGCATTTT.

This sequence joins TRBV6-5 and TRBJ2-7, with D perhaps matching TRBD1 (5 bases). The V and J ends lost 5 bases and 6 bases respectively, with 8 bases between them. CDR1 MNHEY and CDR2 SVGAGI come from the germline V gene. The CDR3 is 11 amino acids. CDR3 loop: CASSLDSEQYF. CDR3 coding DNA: TGTGCCAGCAGTCTTGACAGCGAGCAGTACTTC.

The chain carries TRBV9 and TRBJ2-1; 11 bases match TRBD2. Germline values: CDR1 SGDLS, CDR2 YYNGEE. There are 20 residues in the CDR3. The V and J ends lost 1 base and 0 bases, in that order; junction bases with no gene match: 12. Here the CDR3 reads CASSVRQSSGGSSSYNEQFF. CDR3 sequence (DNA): TGTGCCAGCAGCGTAAGACAATCTAGCGGGGGGTCGAGCTCCTACAATGAGCAGTTCTTC.

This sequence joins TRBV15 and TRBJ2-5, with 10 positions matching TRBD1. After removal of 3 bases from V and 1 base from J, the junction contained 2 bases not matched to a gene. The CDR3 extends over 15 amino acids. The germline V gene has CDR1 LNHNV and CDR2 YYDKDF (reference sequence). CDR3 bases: TGTGCCACCAGCAGGCGGACAGGGGGCCAAGAGACCCAGTACTTC. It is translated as CATSRRTGGQETQYF.

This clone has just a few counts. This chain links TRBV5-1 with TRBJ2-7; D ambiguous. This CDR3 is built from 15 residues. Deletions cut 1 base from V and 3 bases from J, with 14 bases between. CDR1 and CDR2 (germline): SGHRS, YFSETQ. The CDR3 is CASSLYLYSDYEQYF. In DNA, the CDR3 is TGCGCCAGCAGCTTGTATCTCTACAGTGACTACGAGCAGTACTTC.

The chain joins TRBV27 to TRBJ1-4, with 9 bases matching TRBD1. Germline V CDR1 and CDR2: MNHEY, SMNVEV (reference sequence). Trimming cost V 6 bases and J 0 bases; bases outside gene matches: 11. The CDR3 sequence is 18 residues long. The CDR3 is CASRRPGQGVTTNEKLFF. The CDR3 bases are TGTGCCAGCAGGAGACCGGGACAGGGAGTAACAACTAATGAAAAACTGTTTTTT.

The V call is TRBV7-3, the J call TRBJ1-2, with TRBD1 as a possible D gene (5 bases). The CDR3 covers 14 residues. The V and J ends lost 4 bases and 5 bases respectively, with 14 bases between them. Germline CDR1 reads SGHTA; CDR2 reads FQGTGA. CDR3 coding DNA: TGTGCCAGCAGCTCAGACGGGACTGAATATGGCTACACCTTC. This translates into CASSSDGTEYGYTF.

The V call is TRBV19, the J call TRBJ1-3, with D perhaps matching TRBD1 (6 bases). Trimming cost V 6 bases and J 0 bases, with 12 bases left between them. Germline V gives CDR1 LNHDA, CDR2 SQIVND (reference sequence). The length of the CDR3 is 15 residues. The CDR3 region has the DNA TGTGCCAGTAGAACCACAGGGTACTCTGGAAACACCATATATTTT. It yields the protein CASRTTGYSGNTIYF.

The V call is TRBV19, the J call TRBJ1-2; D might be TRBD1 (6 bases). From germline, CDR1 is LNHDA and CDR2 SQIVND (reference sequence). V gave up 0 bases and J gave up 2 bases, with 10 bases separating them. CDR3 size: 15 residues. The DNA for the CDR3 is TGTGCCAGTAGTATAGAGGGGGCAGGAAACTATGGCTACACCTTC. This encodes CASSIEGAGNYGYTF.

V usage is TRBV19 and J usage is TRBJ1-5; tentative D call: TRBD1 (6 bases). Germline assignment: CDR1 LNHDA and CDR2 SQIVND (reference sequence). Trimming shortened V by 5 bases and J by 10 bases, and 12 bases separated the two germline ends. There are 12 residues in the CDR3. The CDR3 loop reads CASSLPGQPQHF. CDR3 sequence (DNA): TGTGCCAGTAGTCTCCCGGGACAACCCCAGCATTTT.

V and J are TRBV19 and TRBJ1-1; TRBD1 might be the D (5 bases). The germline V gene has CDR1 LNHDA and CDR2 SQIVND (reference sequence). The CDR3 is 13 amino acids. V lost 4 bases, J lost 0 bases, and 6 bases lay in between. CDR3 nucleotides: TGTGCCAGTAGTACACAGGTGAACACTGAAGCTTTCTTT. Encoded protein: CASSTQVNTEAFF.

The DNA for the CDR3 is TGTGCCAGCAGCCTAGCAGGAGGTGGGAACACTGAAGCTTTCTTT. Encoded protein: CASSLAGGGNTEAFF. V gene TRBV11-2 combines with J gene TRBJ1-1; D is uncertain. The CDR3 consists of 15 residues. CDR1 and CDR2 (germline): SGHAT, FQNNGV. Trimming took off 5 bases at V and 1 base at J, with 14 bases between the two ends. Full variable domain (rest looked up from reference TRBV11-2 and TRBJ1-1): EAGVAQSPRYKIIEKRQSVAFWCNPISGHATLYWYQQILGQGPKLLIQFQNNGVVDDSQLPKDRFSAERLKGVDSTLKIQPAKLEDSAVYLCASSLAGGGNTEAFFGQGTRLTVV.

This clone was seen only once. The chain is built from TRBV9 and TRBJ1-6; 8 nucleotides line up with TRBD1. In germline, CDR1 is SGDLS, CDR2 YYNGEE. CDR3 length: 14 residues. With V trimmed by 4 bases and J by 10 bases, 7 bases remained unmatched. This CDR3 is CASSTDRERSPLHF. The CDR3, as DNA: TGTGCCAGCAGCACGGACAGGGAGAGGTCACCCCTCCACTTT.

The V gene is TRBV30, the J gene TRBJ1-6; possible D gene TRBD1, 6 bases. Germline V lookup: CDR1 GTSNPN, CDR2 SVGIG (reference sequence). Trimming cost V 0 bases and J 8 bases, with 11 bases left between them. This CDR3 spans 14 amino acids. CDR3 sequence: CAWSVRGGDSPLHF. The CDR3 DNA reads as TGTGCCTGGAGTGTACGGGGGGGCGATTCACCCCTCCACTTT.